Given below is one T cell receptor (beta chain) in context. The data stem from a study of T cells in Graves' hyperthyroidism and ophthalmopathy. Germline V CDR1 and CDR2: SQVTM, ANQGSEA. The V end was cut by 0 bases, the J end by 0 bases, with 9 bases between. This CDR3 is 16 amino acids long. Amplification targeted TCR beta CDR3 regions from RNA transcripts. HTBI primers drove first-round RT-PCR of the TCR CDR3. TCRdb re-analysed the multiplex PCR reads in MiXCR, keeping a single row per CDR3 protein. The sample shows about 380,000 distinct CDR3 sequences, approximately 17% of them seen only once. This rearrangement joins TRBV29-1 to TRBJ2-6; D possibly corresponds to TRBD2 (5 bases). The material sequenced was blood. This sequence was found in a man younger than 35 with Graves' ophthalmopathy. The CDR3 reads CSVEDREPSGANVLTF. The CDR3, as DNA: TGCAGCGTTGAAGATCGGGAACCCTCTGGGGCCAACGTCCTGACTTTC.